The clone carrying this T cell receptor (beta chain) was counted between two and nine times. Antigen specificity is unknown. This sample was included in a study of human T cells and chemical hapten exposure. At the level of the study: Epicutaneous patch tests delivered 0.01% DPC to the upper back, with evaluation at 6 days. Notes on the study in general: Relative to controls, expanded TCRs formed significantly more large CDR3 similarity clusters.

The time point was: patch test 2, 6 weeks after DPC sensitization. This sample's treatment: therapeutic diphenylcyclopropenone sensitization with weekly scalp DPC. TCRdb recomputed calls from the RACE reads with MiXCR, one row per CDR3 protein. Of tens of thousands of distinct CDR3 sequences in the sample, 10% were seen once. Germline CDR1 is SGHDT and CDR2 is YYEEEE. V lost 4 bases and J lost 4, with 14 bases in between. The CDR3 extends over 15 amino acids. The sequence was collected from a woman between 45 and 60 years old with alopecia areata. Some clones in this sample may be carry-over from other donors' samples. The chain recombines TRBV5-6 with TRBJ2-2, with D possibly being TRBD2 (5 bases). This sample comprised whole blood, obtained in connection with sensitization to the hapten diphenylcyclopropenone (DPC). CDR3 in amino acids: CASSHAAGGTGELFF. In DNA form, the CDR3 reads TGTGCCAGCAGCCACGCGGCCGGAGGCACCGGGGAGCTGTTTTTT.